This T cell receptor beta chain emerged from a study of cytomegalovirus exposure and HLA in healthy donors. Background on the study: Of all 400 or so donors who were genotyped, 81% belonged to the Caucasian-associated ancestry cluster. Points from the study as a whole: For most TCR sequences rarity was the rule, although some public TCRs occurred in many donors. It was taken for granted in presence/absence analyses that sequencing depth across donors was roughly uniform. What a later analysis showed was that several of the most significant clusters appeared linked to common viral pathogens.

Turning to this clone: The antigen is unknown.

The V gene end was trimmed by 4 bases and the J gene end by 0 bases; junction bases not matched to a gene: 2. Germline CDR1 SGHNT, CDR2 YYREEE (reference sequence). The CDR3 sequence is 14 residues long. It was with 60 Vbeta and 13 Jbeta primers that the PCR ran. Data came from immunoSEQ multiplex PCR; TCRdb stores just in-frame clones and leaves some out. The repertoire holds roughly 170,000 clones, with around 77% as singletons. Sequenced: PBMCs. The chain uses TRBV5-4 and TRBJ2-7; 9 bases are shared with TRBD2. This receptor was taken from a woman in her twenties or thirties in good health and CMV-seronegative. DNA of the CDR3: TGTGCCAGCAGCCCTAGCGGGGTCTCCTACGAGCAGTACTTC. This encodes CASSPSGVSYEQYF.